The clone carrying this T cell receptor beta chain was seen just once. Its antigen remains unknown. The sample comes from a study of cytomegalovirus exposure and HLA in healthy donors. Study information: Approximately 180 million T cells yielded more than 95 million unique TCR beta sequences, as an earlier analysis found. General study findings and limits: Most CMV-associated TCR beta chains were later found to appear HLA-restricted.

A multiplex PCR was run with 60 Vbeta primers and 13 Jbeta primers. The method was immunoSEQ multiplex PCR; TCRdb's version includes in-frame clones alone and lacks a portion of them. The data contain about 140,000 clones, around 80% of them seen just once; the ten biggest clones take up 6.8%. The CDR3 totals 13 residues. V shed 11 bases, J shed 4 bases, and the junction held 7 bases outside the gene matches. Germline assignment: CDR1 MDHEN and CDR2 SYDVKM. The V call is TRBV28, the J call TRBJ2-3; 9 nucleotides line up with TRBD2. The receptor was isolated from a man in his forties or fifties in good health and CMV-seropositive. The material sequenced was PBMCs. The CDR3 DNA reads as TGTGCCTCGTCCAGCGGGAGGCCAGATACGCAGTATTTT. Encoded protein: CASSSGRPDTQYF. The variable domain in full, with the rest retrieved from reference TRBV28 and TRBJ2-3, is DVKVTQSSRYLVKRTGEKVFLECVQDMDHENMFWYRQDPGLGLRLIYFSYDVKMKEKGDIPEGYSVSREKKERFSLILESASTNQTSMYLCASSSGRPDTQYFGPGTRLTVL.